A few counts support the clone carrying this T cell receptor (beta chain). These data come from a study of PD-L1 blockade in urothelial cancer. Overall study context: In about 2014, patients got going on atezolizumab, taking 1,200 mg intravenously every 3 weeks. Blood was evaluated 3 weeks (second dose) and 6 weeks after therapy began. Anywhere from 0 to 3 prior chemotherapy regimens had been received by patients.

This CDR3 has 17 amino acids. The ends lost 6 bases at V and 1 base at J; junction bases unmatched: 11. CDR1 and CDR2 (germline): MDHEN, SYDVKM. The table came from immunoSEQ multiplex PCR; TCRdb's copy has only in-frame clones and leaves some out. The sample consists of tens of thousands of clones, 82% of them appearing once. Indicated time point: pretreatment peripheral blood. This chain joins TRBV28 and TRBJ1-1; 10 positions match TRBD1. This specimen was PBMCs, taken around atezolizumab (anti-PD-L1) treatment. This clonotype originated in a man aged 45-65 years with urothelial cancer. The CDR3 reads CASRVQGTGDSNTEAFF. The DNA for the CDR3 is TGTGCCAGCAGGGTCCAAGGGACAGGGGATTCGAACACTGAAGCTTTCTTT.